One and the same sample provided the 3 T cell receptor beta chains below, sequenced in a study of early T cells in non-severe SARS-CoV-2 infection. TCRdb ran MiXCR on the 5' RACE reads and lists one entry per CDR3 protein. This table holds 57,000 or so distinct CDR3 sequences, 5.6% found once. Sequenced input: whole blood. The receptors derive from an adult who was a healthcare worker with PCR-confirmed SARS-CoV-2 infection or an uninfected control (not recorded which).

There are a few counts of this clonotype. J is TRBJ2-7 and V is TRBV10-3, with D possibly being TRBD1 or TRBD2 (5 bases each). Between the trimmed V and J ends, which lost 6 bases and 3 bases, there was a span of 12 bases. The CDR3 extends over 13 amino acids. Germline V gene data show CDR1 as ENHRY and CDR2 as SYGVKD. This chain's CDR3 is CAIRRDGIYEQYF. The DNA for the CDR3 is TGTGCCATCAGGAGGGACGGAATCTACGAGCAGTACTTC.

The rearrangement uses TRBV3-1 and TRBJ2-1; no clear D. Germline values: CDR1 LGHDT, CDR2 YNNKEL (reference sequence). V lost 1 base and J lost 8, with 9 bases in between. This CDR3 comprises 13 residues. The CDR3 region is CASSQVRADEQFF. The CDR3 DNA sequence: TGTGCCAGCAGCCAAGTTCGAGCCGATGAGCAGTTCTTC.

A remark on this clonotype: The junction and the germline gene differ at one end; a read error may be behind it. The chain employs TRBV27 and TRBJ1-3; perhaps TRBD1 as D (6 bases). The CDR3 length is 18 residues. Germline V gene data show CDR1 as MNHEY and CDR2 as SMNVEV (reference sequence). In DNA, the CDR3 is TGTGCCAGCAGTTTATCGAGGGGGAGGACTTACTCTGAAAACACCATATATTTT. It translates to CASSLSRGRTYSENTIYF.